This is a list of T cell receptor beta chains from one sample in a study of memory CD4+ T cells and cytomegalovirus serostatus. Produced via immunoSEQ multiplex PCR; TCRdb's table is partial and in-frame only. The sample consists of roughly 42,000 clones, around 80% of them appearing once. Sequenced: memory CD4+ T cells from blood. The receptors were sampled from an adult in good health and CMV-seronegative. The CDR3 runs from the conserved cysteine through the conserved F or W. The D gene is left open where the match is weak. Only part of the rows carry a size: once, few, many, or a class if the clone is expanded.

size	V	length	D	J	DNA	CDR3
.	TRBV20-1	11	TRBD1	TRBJ2-7	TGCAGTGCAGGACAGGACTACGAGCAGTACTTC	CSAGQDYEQYF
.	TRBV6-1	16	.	TRBJ1-6	TGTGCCAGCAGTGCCAACGCGCCGGACAGTAATTCACCCCTCCACTTT	CASSANAPDSNSPLHF
once	TRBV2	15	.	TRBJ1-4	TGTGCCAGCCATCTAGACGGCCGGCGTCTAGAAAAACTGTTTTTT	CASHLDGRRLEKLFF
.	TRBV6-6	13	.	TRBJ1-1	TGTGCCAGCAGTTATTCCCGCGCGGCAGAAGCTTTCTTT	CASSYSRAAEAFF
once	TRBV5-6	15	.	TRBJ1-1	TGTGCCAGCAGCTTAAGCAGGGGCCAAAACACTGAAGCTTTCTTT	CASSLSRGQNTEAFF
.	TRBV5-1	15	.	TRBJ2-3	TGCGCCAGCAGCCCCGGGGTTAGGGGCACAGATACGCAGTATTTT	CASSPGVRGTDTQYF
once	TRBV19	14	.	TRBJ1-5	TGTGCCAGTACCACCGGGACGGTCAATCAGCCCCAGCATTTT	CASTTGTVNQPQHF
.	TRBV28	14	TRBD1	TRBJ2-5	TGTGCCAGCGCGAAAGGGGGCTATCAAGAGACCCAGTACTTC	CASAKGGYQETQYF
.	TRBV7-7	13	.	TRBJ2-5	TGTGCTAGCAGCTTAGGTGGCCAAGAGACCCAGTACTTC	CASSLGGQETQYF
.	TRBV6-1	15	TRBD1	TRBJ2-1	TGTGCCAGCAGTCGGGACAGGGTCACCTACAATGAGCAGTTCTTC	CASSRDRVTYNEQFF
.	TRBV19	16	TRBD1	TRBJ2-5	TGTGCCAGTAGTTCCTTCCGGACAGGGTATCAAGAGACCCAGTACTTC	CASSSFRTGYQETQYF
.	TRBV5-6	15	.	TRBJ1-1	TGTGCCAGCAGCTTCTCGCCGACAGTGAACACTGAAGCTTTCTTT	CASSFSPTVNTEAFF
.	TRBV19	14	TRBD1	TRBJ1-4	TGTGCCAGTAGTCTGGGACAGTTCGGAGAAAAACTGTTTTTT	CASSLGQFGEKLFF
.	TRBV4-1	17	.	TRBJ1-1	TGCGCCAGCAGCCAATCTAATATGGGGGGAGGAGGCACTGAAGCTTTCTTT	CASSQSNMGGGGTEAFF
few	TRBV4-1	16	TRBD1	TRBJ1-1	TGCGCCAGCAGCCAAGTCGACAGGGATTTCCACACTGAAGCTTTCTTT	CASSQVDRDFHTEAFF
.	TRBV7-8	12	.	TRBJ1-2	TGTGCCAGCAGCTTAACGAGCTATGGCTACACCTTC	CASSLTSYGYTF
.	TRBV5-4	15	TRBD2	TRBJ2-5	TGTGCCAGCAGCCCCGGGACTAGCGGTGAGAGTACCCAGTACTTC	CASSPGTSGESTQYF
.	TRBV18	15	TRBD1	TRBJ2-7	TGTGCCAGCTCACTTTGGGACAGGACTACCTACGAGCAGTACTTC	CASSLWDRTTYEQYF
.	TRBV5-1	14	.	TRBJ2-7	TGCGCCAGCACCGCCCCGGGCAGGCTTTACGAGCAGTACTTC	CASTAPGRLYEQYF
.	TRBV19	12	.	TRBJ2-3	TGTGCCAGTAGTATGGCGGGGCCAAGAGTGTATTTT	CASSMAGPRVYF
once	TRBV6-6	14	TRBD2	TRBJ2-5	TGTGCCAGCAGCGGACTAGCGGGCTTATCTGAGCAGTACTTC	CASSGLAGLSEQYF
.	TRBV5-1	14	.	TRBJ1-3	TGCGCCAGCAGCTTGTGGAGTAAAGCGGACACCATATATTTT	CASSLWSKADTIYF
.	TRBV11-2	14	.	TRBJ2-1	TGTGCCAGCAGCTTAGATCCCAGATACAATGAGCAGTTCTTC	CASSLDPRYNEQFF
.	TRBV9	15	.	TRBJ2-7	TGTGCCAGCAGCCCAATAGGGACGCTCGGTCGGGAGCAGTACTTC	CASSPIGTLGREQYF
few	TRBV4-2	17	TRBD1	TRBJ1-1	TGTGCCAGCAGCCAGGTGGGACAGGGGGCCACGAACACTGAAGCTTTCTTT	CASSQVGQGATNTEAFF
.	TRBV6-6	14	.	TRBJ2-5	TGTGCCAGCAGCTTTACTCCACGAGGGGAGACCCAGTACTTC	CASSFTPRGETQYF
.	TRBV7-2	14	.	TRBJ2-2	TGTGCCAGCAGCCTCTGGACAAACACCGGGGAGCTGTTTTTT	CASSLWTNTGELFF
.	TRBV6-1	16	.	TRBJ1-6	TGTGCCAGCAGTGAAAGGTCAGCCCGGGGCGGTTCACCCCTCCACTTT	CASSERSARGGSPLHF
.	TRBV5-1	15	.	TRBJ1-2	TGCGCCAGCAGCTTACAACAGGGAACGTCTCATGGCTACACCTTC	CASSLQQGTSHGYTF
.	TRBV10-1	12	.	TRBJ2-1	TGCGCCACCGCCCGGACCTACAATGAGCAGTTCTTC	CATARTYNEQFF
few	TRBV6-1	13	TRBD1	TRBJ1-5	TGTGCCAGCAGTGCAGCAGGGGGGACGCCCCAGCATTTT	CASSAAGGTPQHF
.	TRBV5-1	13	.	TRBJ1-2	TGCGCCAGCAGCACGGGACAAACCTATGGCTACACCTTC	CASSTGQTYGYTF
.	TRBV7-9	15	TRBD1	TRBJ2-1	TGTGCCAGCAGCCGGACCGGGACAGGGGCCAATGAGCAGTTCTTC	CASSRTGTGANEQFF
once	TRBV5-1	13	.	TRBJ1-6	TGCGCCAGCAGCTTGGATACGACTTCACCCCTCCACTTT	CASSLDTTSPLHF
once	TRBV27	15	.	TRBJ2-7	TGTGCCAGCAGTTTATCCGGGGGTATCTCGGGCGAGCAGTACTTC	CASSLSGGISGEQYF
.	TRBV2	13	TRBD1	TRBJ1-1	TGTGCCAGCACGGGACAGGGATGGCCTGAAGCTTTCTTT	CASTGQGWPEAFF
.	TRBV5-1	14	.	TRBJ2-3	TGCGCCAGCAAAGCTGGACAAATCACAGATACGCAGTATTTT	CASKAGQITDTQYF
.	TRBV2	14	.	TRBJ1-2	TGTGCCAGCAGTCATGGGACTGAGAACTATGGCTACACCTTC	CASSHGTENYGYTF
.	TRBV6-1	15	TRBD1	TRBJ1-5	TGTGCCAGCAACGAGGACAGGGGGCACAATCAGCCCCAGCATTTT	CASNEDRGHNQPQHF
.	TRBV6-5	15	.	TRBJ2-3	TGTGCCAGCAGTTACGCGGGGGCGATCACAGATACGCAGTATTTT	CASSYAGAITDTQYF
.	TRBV2	16	.	TRBJ1-5	TGTGCCAGCAGTGAAGCGCTAGGGGTGGGGAATCAGCCCCAGCATTTT	CASSEALGVGNQPQHF
.	TRBV15	16	.	TRBJ2-3	TGTGCCACACAACGCGGAGGGCGATGGGACACAGATACGCAGTATTTT	CATQRGGRWDTDTQYF
.	TRBV5-1	13	TRBD1	TRBJ2-5	TGCGCCAGCAGCTCGACAGGGAAGGAGACCCAGTACTTC	CASSSTGKETQYF
.	TRBV12-5	15	.	TRBJ1-1	TGTGCTAGTGGTACCGGATGGACAGTAAACACTGAAGCTTTCTTT	CASGTGWTVNTEAFF
once	TRBV6-1	14	.	TRBJ2-7	TGTGCCAGCACCCGGACGGACCGATACTACGAGCAGTACTTC	CASTRTDRYYEQYF
once	TRBV2	14	.	TRBJ1-2	TGTGCCAGCAGTGAAACAGGTGCCTACTATGGCTACACCTTC	CASSETGAYYGYTF
.	TRBV6-6	15	.	TRBJ1-4	TGTGCCAGCAGCAACCCCGGGCAGCATAATGAAAAACTGTTTTTT	CASSNPGQHNEKLFF
.	TRBV5-1	17	.	TRBJ2-5	TGCGCCAGCAGCTTCGGCATGGGGTTTGGGAAACAAGAGACCCAGTACTTC	CASSFGMGFGKQETQYF
.	TRBV10-3	14	TRBD1	TRBJ1-5	TGTGCCATCAGAGGACAGGGAAACAATCAGCCCCAGCATTTT	CAIRGQGNNQPQHF
.	TRBV12-2	13	.	TRBJ1-1	TGTGCAAGTCGCTTAGAGGGGGGGACTGAAGCTTTCTTT	CASRLEGGTEAFF
.	TRBV19	16	TRBD2	TRBJ2-3	TGTGCCAGTAGTATAATGAGCGGGGGGGCGAAAGATACGCAGTATTTT	CASSIMSGGAKDTQYF